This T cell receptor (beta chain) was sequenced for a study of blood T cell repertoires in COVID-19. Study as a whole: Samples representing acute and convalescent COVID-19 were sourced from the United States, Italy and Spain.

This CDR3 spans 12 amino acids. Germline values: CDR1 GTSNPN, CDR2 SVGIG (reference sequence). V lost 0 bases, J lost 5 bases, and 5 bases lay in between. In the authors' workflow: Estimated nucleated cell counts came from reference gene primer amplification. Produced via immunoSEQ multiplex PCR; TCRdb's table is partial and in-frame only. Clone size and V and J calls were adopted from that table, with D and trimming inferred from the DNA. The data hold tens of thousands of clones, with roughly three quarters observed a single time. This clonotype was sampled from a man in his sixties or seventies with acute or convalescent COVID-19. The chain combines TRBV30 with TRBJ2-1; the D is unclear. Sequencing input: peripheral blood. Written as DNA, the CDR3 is TGTGCCTGGAGTGTGAGCCACAATGAGCAGTTCTTC. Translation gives CAWSVSHNEQFF.